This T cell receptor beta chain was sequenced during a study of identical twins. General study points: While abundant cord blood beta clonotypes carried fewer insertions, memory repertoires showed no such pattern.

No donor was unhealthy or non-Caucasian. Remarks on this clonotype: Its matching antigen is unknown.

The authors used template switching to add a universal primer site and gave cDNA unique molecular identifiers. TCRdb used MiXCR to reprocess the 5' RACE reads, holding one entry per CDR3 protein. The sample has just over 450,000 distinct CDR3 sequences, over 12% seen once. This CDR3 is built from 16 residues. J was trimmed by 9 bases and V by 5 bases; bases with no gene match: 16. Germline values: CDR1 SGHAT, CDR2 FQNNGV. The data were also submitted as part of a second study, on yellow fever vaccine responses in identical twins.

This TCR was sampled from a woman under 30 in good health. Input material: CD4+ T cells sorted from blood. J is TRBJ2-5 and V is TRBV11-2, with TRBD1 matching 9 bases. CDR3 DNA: TGTGCCAGCAGCGAAACGTTGGGGACAGGGTTTACCCCCCAGTACTTC. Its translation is CASSETLGTGFTPQYF.